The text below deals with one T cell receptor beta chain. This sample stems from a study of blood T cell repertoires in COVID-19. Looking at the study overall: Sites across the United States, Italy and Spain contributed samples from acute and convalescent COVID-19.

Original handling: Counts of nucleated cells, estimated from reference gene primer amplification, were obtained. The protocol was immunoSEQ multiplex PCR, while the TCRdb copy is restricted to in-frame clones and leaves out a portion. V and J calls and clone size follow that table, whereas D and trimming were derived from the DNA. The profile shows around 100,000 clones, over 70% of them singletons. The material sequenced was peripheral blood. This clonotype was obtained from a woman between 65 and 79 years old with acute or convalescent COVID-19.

The CDR3 sequence: CASTKTGGRGDTQYF. The CDR3 nucleotides read TGTGCCAGCACCAAGACAGGGGGCAGAGGGGATACGCAGTATTTT. The V and J genes are TRBV9 and TRBJ2-3; TRBD1 matches at 10 bases. The CDR3 is 15 amino acids. J was trimmed by 6 bases and V by 6 bases; bases with no gene match: 10. Germline CDR1 SGDLS, CDR2 YYNGEE.